Each of the 22 T cell receptor beta chains below was sequenced from the same sample in a study of tumor-infiltrating lymphocytes in primary liver carcinoma. TCR beta cDNA was reverse-transcribed from about 550 ng of total RNA. The reaction used a constant-region primer and ProtoScript II reverse transcriptase. Slightly modified ARM-PCR with three nested multiplex PCR rounds yielded TCR beta libraries. A C-beta reverse primer and TRBV1-TRBV30 forward primers served in each of the first two PCR rounds, at roughly 10 cycles apiece. In TCRdb, the multiplex PCR reads were re-called with MiXCR into one record per CDR3 protein. The sample gives approximately 330,000 distinct CDR3 sequences, 65% of which show up once; about 6.1% is in the top ten. For blood RNA, unsorted whole blood served as the source, and germline DNA was extracted too. The source material was peripheral blood. The receptors originated from a man aged 35 to 55 with primary liver carcinoma and hepatitis B virus infection.

This clonotype was counted ten times or more. The V call is TRBV5-5, the J call TRBJ2-1; 9 bases align to TRBD2. Germline trimming cut 0 bases from V and 0 bases from J; bases unmatched to any gene: 4. Germline V gene data show CDR1 as SGHKS and CDR2 as YYEKEE (reference sequence). This CDR3 is built from 17 residues. The CDR3 here is CASSLVGAGGSYNEQFF. In DNA form, the CDR3 reads TGTGCCAGCAGCTTGGTCGGAGCGGGAGGCTCCTACAATGAGCAGTTCTTC.

CDR3 DNA sequence: TGTGCCAGCAGCTTAGCGAGTATAAGTGGAGTCGAGCAGTTCTTC. It codes for CASSLASISGVEQFF. The chain joins TRBV7-9 to TRBJ2-1; D gene unclear. Germline CDR1 is SEHNR and CDR2 is FQNEAQ (reference sequence). Trimming took off 0 bases at V and 10 bases at J, with 16 bases between the two ends. The CDR3 has 15 amino acids.

This chain connects TRBV12-3 or TRBV12-4 to TRBJ2-2; no firm D call. This CDR3 is 15 amino acids long. V lost 6 bases and J 2 bases, leaving 13 bases between the germline ends. CDR3 residues: CASSRTPTNTGELFF. In DNA form, the CDR3 reads TGTGCCAGCAGCCGCACCCCGACTAACACCGGGGAGCTGTTTTTT.

This CDR3 is CASSLYTRDQETQYF. DNA of the CDR3: TGTGCCAGCAGCCTATATACACGGGATCAAGAGACCCAGTACTTC. The V gene is TRBV5-6, the J gene TRBJ2-5, with D tentatively TRBD2 (5 bases). The ends were cut back, 4 bases at V and 2 bases at J, with 15 bases in the middle. Germline V lookup: CDR1 SGHDT, CDR2 YYEEEE. This CDR3 is built from 15 residues.

This clonotype was counted between two and nine times. The V call is TRBV5-5, the J call TRBJ1-4; D ambiguous. The CDR3 contains 15 residues. The germline gives CDR1 SGHKS, CDR2 YYEKEE (reference sequence). V shed 2 bases and J shed 4 bases, with 12 bases lying between them. CDR3 nucleotide sequence: TGTGCCAGCAGCTTTCGGGGAAATGGTAATGAAAAACTGTTTTTT. Its translation: CASSFRGNGNEKLFF.

Concerning this clonotype itself: The junction differs from germline at one of its ends, possibly a read error. This sequence joins TRBV6-5 and TRBJ1-1, with 10 bases fitting TRBD1. The V gene's germline CDR1 is MNHEY and CDR2 SVGAGI. This CDR3 has 15 residues. The chain's CDR3 is CASSWSGQGNTEALF. CDR3 nucleotides: TGTGCCAGCAGTTGGTCGGGACAGGGGAACACTGAAGCTCTCTTT.

Only a few counts were recorded for this clonotype. The chain is built from TRBV6-1 and TRBJ2-5; possible D gene TRBD2, 7 bases. Trimming stripped 2 bases from V and 5 bases from J, with 18 bases between. The germline gives CDR1 MNHNS, CDR2 SASEGT. The CDR3 runs 16 residues. The CDR3 nucleotides are TGTGCCAGCAGTGAACCCCCTCGGGGGGCCGGGGAGACCCAGTACTTC. Its protein is CASSEPPRGAGETQYF.

This chain uses TRBV11-2 with TRBJ2-5; the match to TRBD2 covers 10 bases. Germline CDR1 SGHAT, CDR2 FQNNGV. J lost 7 bases, V lost 3 bases, and 8 bases had no gene match. The CDR3 is 15 residues long. This CDR3 is CASSFEREGGGTQYF. The DNA for the CDR3 is TGTGCCAGCAGCTTCGAGCGGGAGGGCGGGGGGACCCAGTACTTC.

This clonotype was counted ten times or more. The rearrangement links TRBV29-1 to TRBJ1-4, with D unclear. Germline V lookup: CDR1 SQVTM, CDR2 ANQGSEA. Trimming removed 4 bases at V and 8 bases at J, with 8 bases between. This CDR3 has 11 amino acids. CDR3 coding DNA: TGCAGCGTTGGAGAGTACGAAAAACTGTTTTTT. Translation: CSVGEYEKLFF.

A few counts support this clonotype. CDR3 sequence reads: CASSKIGELFF. The CDR3 DNA sequence: TGTGCCAGCAGCAAGATCGGGGAGCTGTTTTTT. The chain recombines TRBV28 with TRBJ2-2; unclear D gene. This CDR3 comprises 11 residues. Germline values: CDR1 MDHEN, CDR2 SYDVKM. V was trimmed by 6 bases and J by 7 bases, leaving 6 bases between them.

In this sample, this clonotype turned up once. This may be a read error: a much more frequent sequence differs by one nucleotide. The chain links TRBV6-1 to TRBJ1-4; 12 bases agree with TRBD1. Looked up from germline, CDR1 is MNHNS and CDR2 is SASEGT. The CDR3 sequence is 14 residues long. CDR3 DNA: TGTGTCGCAGTACGGGACAGGGGGCGTGAAAAACTGTTTTTT. Its translation: CVAVRDRGREKLFF.

There are a few counts of this clonotype. The genes are TRBV6-5 and TRBJ2-7; 7 bases align to TRBD1. Trimming at V came to 5 bases and at J to 5 bases, leaving 9 bases not matched to a gene. Germline assignment: CDR1 MNHEY and CDR2 SVGAGI. CDR3 length: 14 residues. The CDR3 DNA follows: TGTGCCAGCAGTCAGAACAGGGGTGGCCACGAGCAGTACTTC. Translating gives CASSQNRGGHEQYF.

In regard to this clonotype: This may stem from a read error, because a much larger clone lies one nucleotide away. V usage is TRBV6-9 and J usage is TRBJ2-5; D gene uncertain. Trimming took off 3 bases at V and 0 bases at J, with 14 bases between the two ends. The CDR3 spans 16 residues. CDR1 and CDR2 from the germline V gene are MNHGY and SVAAGI. As DNA, the CDR3 is TGTGCCAGCAGTTACTTACCCTCCAGGAACCAAGAGACCCAGTACTTC. Translated: CASSYLPSRNQETQYF.

On this clonotype itself: This may come from a read error, since a much larger clone is one base off. This rearrangement joins TRBV5-4 to TRBJ2-1, with D unclear. The CDR3 has 15 amino acids. Germline values: CDR1 SGHNT, CDR2 YYREEE (reference sequence). Deletions cut 4 bases from V and 4 bases from J, with 15 bases between. The CDR3 region is CASSHATLPYNEQFF. CDR3 DNA: TGTGCCAGCAGCCACGCGACCCTTCCTTACAATGAGCAGTTCTTC.

Regarding this clonotype: A read error is possible here, since a much larger clone lies one base away. The V gene is TRBV29-1, the J gene TRBJ2-3; D is perhaps TRBD2 (6 bases). The CDR3 spans 12 residues. Germline assignment: CDR1 SQVTM and CDR2 ANQGSEA. The V gene lost 6 bases and the J gene lost 6 bases, with 13 bases spanning the gap. The CDR3 DNA sequence: TGCAGCGTGAACGGGAGAACGGATACGCAGTATTTT. Translated: CSVNGRTDTQYF.

Notes on this clonotype: A read error is likely, as this CDR3 ends without the conserved phenylalanine or tryptophan. V gene TRBV11-2 combines with J gene TRBJ2-5, with 13 bases fitting TRBD2. J gave up 3 bases and V 6 bases, and 7 bases lay outside the gene matches. The CDR3 has 16 residues. Germline CDR1 reads SGHAT; CDR2 reads FQNNGV. The CDR3 region is CASSPIGLAGEETQYI. CDR3 DNA sequence: TGTGCCAGCAGTCCCATTGGACTAGCGGGAGAAGAGACCCAGTACATC.

Comments on this clonotype: One end of the junction varies from germline; a read error may be responsible. The rearrangement links TRBV10-2 to TRBJ2-5; 8 positions match TRBD2. CDR1 WSHSY and CDR2 SAAADI come from the germline V gene. The CDR3 has 16 amino acids. The CDR3 DNA reads TGCGCCAGCAGTGTGCAGCGGGAGACGGGGCAAGAGGCCCAGTACTTC. This codes for CASSVQRETGQEAQYF.

Note on this clonotype: This could be a read error, since a much larger clone is one nucleotide away. The genes are TRBV6-5 and TRBJ1-5; a weak D match, TRBD1 (5 bases). Germline V lookup: CDR1 MNHEY, CDR2 SVGAGI. The length of the CDR3 is 14 residues. V lost 6 bases, J lost 6 bases, and 15 bases lay in between. The CDR3 here is CASRASGGGQPQHF. In DNA form, the CDR3 reads TGTGCCAGCAGAGCTTCGGGGGGAGGTCAGCCCCAGCATTTT.

A remark on this clonotype: One junction end disagrees with the germline gene, perhaps due to a read error. The chain recombines TRBV4-1 with TRBJ2-1, with 7 positions matching TRBD2. CDR1 and CDR2 (germline): MGHRA, YSYEKL. This CDR3 contains 17 residues. The CDR3 loop reads CASSQVGRGRAWDEQCF. The CDR3 bases are TGCGCCAGCAGCCAAGTTGGTAGAGGGAGGGCCTGGGATGAGCAGTGCTTC.

About this clonotype itself: Germline is not matched at one junction end, which may reflect a read error. This chain links TRBV11-2 with TRBJ2-7; 8 nucleotides line up with TRBD2. Germline-derived CDR1 and CDR2 are SGHAT and FQNNGV. This CDR3 spans 16 amino acids. The CDR3 bases are TGTGTCAGCAGCTTAATTAGCGGGACCCTCTCCTACGAGCAGTACTTC. This translates into CVSSLISGTLSYEQYF.

This clonotype was detected only a few times. The junction does not match germline at one end; this may be a read error. The gene calls are TRBV11-2 and TRBJ2-1; D ambiguous. The CDR3 sequence is 18 residues long. The germline CDR1 and CDR2 sequences are SGHAT and FQNNGV. CDR3 sequence reads: CVSNPRRQSSSSYNEQFF. In nucleotides, the CDR3 is TGTGTCAGCAACCCAAGAAGGCAGTCGTCGAGCTCCTACAATGAGCAGTTCTTC.

By share, this clonotype ranks as medium-sized. V and J are TRBV11-2 and TRBJ2-2, with D possibly TRBD1 on 6 matching bases. V dropped 6 bases and J dropped 4 bases, with 12 bases sitting between them. The CDR3 contains 14 residues. Germline CDR1 reads SGHAT; CDR2 reads FQNNGV. CDR3 DNA: TGTGCCAGCAGTTTCACAGGGAGCACCGGGGAGCTGTTTTTT. Translating gives CASSFTGSTGELFF. Full variable domain (outside the CDR3, taken from reference TRBV11-2 and TRBJ2-2): EAGVAQSPRYKIIEKRQSVAFWCNPISGHATLYWYQQILGQGPKLLIQFQNNGVVDDSQLPKDRFSAERLKGVDSTLKIQPAKLEDSAVYLCASSFTGSTGELFFGEGSRLTVL.